A single TCR beta chain is shown here with its context. What it binds is not known. These data belong to a study of cytomegalovirus exposure and HLA in healthy donors. Study-wide findings and caveats: A missense variant in DCLRE1C was later tied to TCR beta V- and J-gene trimming. The availability of immune exposure information extended only to CMV serostatus. Likely technical artifact: a cluster of highly shared sequence variants.

PCR was performed using 60 Vbeta and 13 Jbeta primers. The table came from immunoSEQ multiplex PCR; TCRdb's copy has only in-frame clones and leaves some out. The data show approximately 130,000 clones, around 72% seen once. V gave up 7 bases and J gave up 3 bases; unmatched junction bases: 6. The CDR3 length is 14 residues. CDR1 is MDHEN, CDR2 SYDVKM, per germline. The source material was PBMCs. The chain recombines TRBV28 with TRBJ2-7; 10 bases are shared with TRBD1. The clonotype comes from a human donor in good health. CDR3 DNA: TGTGCCAGCACCCGACGGGACAGGGGCTACGAGCAGTACTTC. Residues: CASTRRDRGYEQYF.